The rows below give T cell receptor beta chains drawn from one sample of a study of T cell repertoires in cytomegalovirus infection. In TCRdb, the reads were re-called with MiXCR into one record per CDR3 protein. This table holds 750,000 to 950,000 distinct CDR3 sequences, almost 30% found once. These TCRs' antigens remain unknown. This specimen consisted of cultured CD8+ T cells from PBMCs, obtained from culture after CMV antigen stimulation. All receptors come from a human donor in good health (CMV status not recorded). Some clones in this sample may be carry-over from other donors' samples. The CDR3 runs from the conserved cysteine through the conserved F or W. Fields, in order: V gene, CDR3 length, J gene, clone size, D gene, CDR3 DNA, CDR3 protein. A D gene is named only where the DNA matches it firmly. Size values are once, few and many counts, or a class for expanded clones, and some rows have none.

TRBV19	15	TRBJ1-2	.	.	TGTGCCAGTAGCCCCAATACAGGGATCGACTATGGCTACACCTTC	CASSPNTGIDYGYTF
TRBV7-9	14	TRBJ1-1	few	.	TGTGCCAGCTCCTCGGGGGAGGGTCGAACTGAAGCTTTCTTT	CASSSGEGRTEAFF
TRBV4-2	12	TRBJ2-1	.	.	TGTGCCAGTACAGGGGGGGCCGATGAGCAGTTCTTC	CASTGGADEQFF
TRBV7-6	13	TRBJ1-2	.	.	TGTGCCAGCACCCCCAGGGCTATTTATGGCTACACCTTC	CASTPRAIYGYTF
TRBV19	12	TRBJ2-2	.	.	TGTGCCAGTAGTGTTTATCCCGGGGAGCTGTTTTTT	CASSVYPGELFF
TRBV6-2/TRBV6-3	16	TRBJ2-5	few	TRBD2	TGTGCCAGCAGTTCGGGACTAGCGGGGGCCAAAGAGACCCAGTACTTC	CASSSGLAGAKETQYF
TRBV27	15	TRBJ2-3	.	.	TGTGCCAGCAGTTTATCTGTAGGCCGGCCTGATACGCAGTATTTT	CASSLSVGRPDTQYF
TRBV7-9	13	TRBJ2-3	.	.	TGTGCCAGCAGCGACCGACTAGGAGATACGCAGTATTTT	CASSDRLGDTQYF
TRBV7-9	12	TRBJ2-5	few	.	TGTGCCAGCAGCTTTGGTGCCGAGACCCAGTACTTC	CASSFGAETQYF
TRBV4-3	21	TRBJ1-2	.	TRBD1	TGCGCCAGCAGCCAAGATAGGGGGACAGCTTTGCTAACTATGGTTGATAAAGGCTACACCTTC	CASSQDRGTALLTMVDKGYTF
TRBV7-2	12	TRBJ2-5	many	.	TGTGCCAGCAGCTTAGCTAAAGAGACCCAGTACTTC	CASSLAKETQYF
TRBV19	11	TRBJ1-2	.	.	TGTGCCAGTAAGTGGAGCTACGGCTACACCTTC	CASKWSYGYTF
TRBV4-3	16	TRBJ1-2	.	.	TGCGCCAGCAGCCAAGATTTAGGAAGGGGGTTGGATGGCTACACCTTC	CASSQDLGRGLDGYTF
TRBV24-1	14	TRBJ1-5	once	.	TGTGCCACCAGTGATTATAAGGGGAATCAGCCCCAGCATTTT	CATSDYKGNQPQHF
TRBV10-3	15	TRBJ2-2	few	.	TGTGCCATCCAGCCGGACGGCGCGAACACCGGGGAGCTGTTTTTT	CAIQPDGANTGELFF
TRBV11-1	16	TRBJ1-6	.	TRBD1	TGTGCCAGCAGCTTCGGAGACAGGGTCTCTTTCGATCCCCTCCACTTT	CASSFGDRVSFDPLHF
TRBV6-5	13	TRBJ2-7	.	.	TGTGCCAGCAGTTACGGACAGAACTACGAGCAGTACTTC	CASSYGQNYEQYF
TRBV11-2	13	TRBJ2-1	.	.	TGTGCCAGCGGAAATCGGTACTACAATGAGCAGTTCTTC	CASGNRYYNEQFF
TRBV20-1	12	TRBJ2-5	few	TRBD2	TGCAGTGCCCTCGGGACGGGGGGGACCCAGTACTTC	CSALGTGGTQYF